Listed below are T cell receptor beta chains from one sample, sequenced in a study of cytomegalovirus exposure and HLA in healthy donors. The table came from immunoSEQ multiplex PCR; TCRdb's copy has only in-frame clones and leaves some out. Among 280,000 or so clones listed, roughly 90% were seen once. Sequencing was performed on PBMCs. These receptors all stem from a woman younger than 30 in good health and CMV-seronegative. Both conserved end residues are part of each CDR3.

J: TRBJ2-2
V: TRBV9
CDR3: CASSVAGPNTGELFF

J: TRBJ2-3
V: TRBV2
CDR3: CASRPGLDTDTQYF

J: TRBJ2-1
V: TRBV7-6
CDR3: CASSLAPLRTSDSNEQFF

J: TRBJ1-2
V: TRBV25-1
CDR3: CASSLTGYYGYTF

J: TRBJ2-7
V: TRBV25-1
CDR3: CATTGTGPYEQYF

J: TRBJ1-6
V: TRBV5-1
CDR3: CASSWGQTFPHSPLHF

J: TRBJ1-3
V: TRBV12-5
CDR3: CASGLGTGASGNTIYF

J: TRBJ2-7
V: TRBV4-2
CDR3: CASSVSGLPSYEQYF

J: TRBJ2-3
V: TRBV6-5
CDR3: CASSSGQRSSTDTQYF

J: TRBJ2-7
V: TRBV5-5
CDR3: CASSLVGTSGGAETEQYF

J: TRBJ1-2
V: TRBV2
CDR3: CASNGGKDYGYTF

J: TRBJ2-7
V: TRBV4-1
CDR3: CASSQVPSASGSYEQYF

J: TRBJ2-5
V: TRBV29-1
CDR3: CSGGQAGIQETQYF

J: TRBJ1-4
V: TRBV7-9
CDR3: CASRPGEEKLFF

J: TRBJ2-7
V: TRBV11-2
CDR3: CASSFPTDSLTYEQYF

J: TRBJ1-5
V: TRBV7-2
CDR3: CASSLVTGGFGNQPQHF

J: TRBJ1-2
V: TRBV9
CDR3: CASSADSFNYGYTF

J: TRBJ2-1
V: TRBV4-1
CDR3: CASSQGTGGLYNEQFF

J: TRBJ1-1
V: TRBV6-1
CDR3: CASRSVDTEAFF

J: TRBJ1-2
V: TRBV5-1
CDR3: CASSLIDSNYGYTF

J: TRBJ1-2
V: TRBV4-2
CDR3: CASSQETGDYGYTF

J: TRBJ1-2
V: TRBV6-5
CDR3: CASSRSTGARYGYTF

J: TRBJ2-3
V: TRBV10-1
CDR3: CASRTIAGGQADTQYF

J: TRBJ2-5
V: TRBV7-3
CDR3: CASSSTGGRRETQYF

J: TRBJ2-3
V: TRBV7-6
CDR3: CASSSTGQRTDTQYF

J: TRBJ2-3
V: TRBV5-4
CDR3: CASSRGRILTDTQYF

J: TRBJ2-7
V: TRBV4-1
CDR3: CASSPDRYYEQYF

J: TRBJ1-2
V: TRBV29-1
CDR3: CSVGQGYGDGYTF

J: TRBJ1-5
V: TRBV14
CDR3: CASSQGEQPQHF

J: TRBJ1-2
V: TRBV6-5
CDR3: CASFPTTTPIYGYTF

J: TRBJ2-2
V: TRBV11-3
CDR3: CASSLDGDRLTGELFF

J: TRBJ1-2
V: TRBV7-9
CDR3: CASSLSGLYGYTF

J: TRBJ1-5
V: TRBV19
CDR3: CASSIGAGGIRYSNQPQHF

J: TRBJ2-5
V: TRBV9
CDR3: CASSVGGTSTEAQYF

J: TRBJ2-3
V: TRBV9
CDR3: CASSVPARAGGSTDTQYF

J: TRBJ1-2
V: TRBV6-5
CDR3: CASSLTGGHYGYTF

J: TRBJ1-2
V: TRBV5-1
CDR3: CASSLAGGRQGSNFYYGYTF

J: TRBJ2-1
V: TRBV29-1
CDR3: CSVRTSGGASSYNEQFF

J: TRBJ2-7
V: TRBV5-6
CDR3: CASSYPTGGNEQYF

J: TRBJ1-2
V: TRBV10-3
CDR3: CAISETTGTGVRGYTF

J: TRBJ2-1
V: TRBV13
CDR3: CASSRGQGRNEQFF

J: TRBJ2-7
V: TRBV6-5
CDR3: CASSYSGSYEQYF

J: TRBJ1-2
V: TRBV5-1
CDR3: CASSLDAGRMYGYTF

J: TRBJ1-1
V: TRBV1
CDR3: CTSSQGWAGHMNTEAFF

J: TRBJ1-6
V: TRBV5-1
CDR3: CASSFLGVRDNSPLHF

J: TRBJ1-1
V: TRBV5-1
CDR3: CASSLGAGDTHGTEAFF

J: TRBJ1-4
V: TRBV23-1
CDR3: CASSLPGPGQGCISEKLFF

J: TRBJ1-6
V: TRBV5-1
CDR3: CASSSGVSRESYNSPLHF

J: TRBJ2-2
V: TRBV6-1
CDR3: CASSEISPGELFF

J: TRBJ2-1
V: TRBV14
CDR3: CASSQGGGSGQRLKNEQFF

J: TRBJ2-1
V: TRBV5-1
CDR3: CASSRGTEHIGEFF

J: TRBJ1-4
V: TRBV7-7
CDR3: CASSFPGLREKLFF